The 8 T cell receptor beta chains reported below all come from one sample, sequenced in a study of blood T cell repertoires in COVID-19. TCRdb's table, derived via immunoSEQ multiplex PCR, lists solely in-frame clones and lacks some. The sample has 28,000 or so clones, roughly 87% seen once. The sequenced material came from peripheral blood. The source of these receptors is a man aged 55 to 70 with COVID-19, enrolled during active disease.

The chain employs TRBV28 and TRBJ2-7; a possible D gene is TRBD2 (6 bases). V was pared by 8 bases and J by 3 bases, with 14 bases between. Germline V gene data show CDR1 as MDHEN and CDR2 as SYDVKM. The CDR3 extends over 13 amino acids. The CDR3, as DNA: TGTGCCAGCTTGGCGGGACTGAACTACGAGCAGTACTTC. It translates to CASLAGLNYEQYF. The complete variable domain, with remaining parts taken from reference TRBV28 and TRBJ2-7, reads DVKVTQSSRYLVKRTGEKVFLECVQDMDHENMFWYRQDPGLGLRLIYFSYDVKMKEKGDIPEGYSVSREKKERFSLILESASTNQTSMYLCASLAGLNYEQYFGPGTRLTVT.

The chain combines TRBV27 with TRBJ2-7; D remains unclear. Germline CDR1 and CDR2: MNHEY and SMNVEV (reference sequence). The V and J ends lost 4 bases and 0 bases respectively, with 13 bases between them. CDR3 length equals 15 residues. The CDR3 protein is CASSSEVGPSYEQYF. The CDR3 DNA is TGTGCCAGCAGTTCAGAGGTGGGTCCCTCCTACGAGCAGTACTTC.

In its sample, this clone was seen a few times. One junction end disagrees with the germline gene, perhaps due to a read error. The rearrangement joins TRBV7-7 to TRBJ2-7; 8 nucleotides agree with TRBD1. The CDR3 runs 15 residues. The germline gives CDR1 SSHAT, CDR2 FNYEAQ (reference sequence). This CDR3 reads CASSPGQGMVHEQYF. The CDR3 DNA is TGTGCTAGCAGCCCCGGACAGGGAATGGTCCACGAGCAGTACTTC.

V gene TRBV15 combines with J gene TRBJ1-3; no firm D call. This CDR3 region has 16 residues. Germline CDR1 LNHNV, CDR2 YYDKDF (reference sequence). The V gene lost 0 bases and the J gene lost 1 base, with 10 bases spanning the gap. As DNA, the CDR3 is TGTGCCACCAGCAGAGATGCGACAAAGTCTGGAAACACCATATATTTT. This encodes CATSRDATKSGNTIYF.

The chain combines TRBV9 with TRBJ1-5; 10 bases match TRBD1. CDR1 is SGDLS and CDR2 is YYNGEE in the germline V gene. The V gene end was trimmed by 3 bases and the J gene end by 0 bases; junction bases not matched to a gene: 3. The CDR3 has 16 residues. CDR3 region: CASSGGTGVSNQPQHF. The CDR3 DNA reads as TGTGCCAGCAGCGGCGGGACAGGGGTTAGCAATCAGCCCCAGCATTTT.

The chain is built from TRBV24-1 and TRBJ2-3; D may be TRBD2 (5 bases). Trimming stripped 6 bases from V and 3 bases from J, with 6 bases between. There are 12 residues in the CDR3. The germline V gene encodes CDR1 KGHDR and CDR2 SFDVKD. The CDR3 region is CATSPGTDTQYF. The CDR3 DNA is TGTGCCACCAGTCCGGGGACAGATACGCAGTATTTT.

This clone was observed once. The V and J genes are TRBV3-1 (or the pseudogene TRBV3-2) and TRBJ1-2; 7 positions agree with TRBD1. This CDR3 is built from 14 residues. V lost 1 base to trimming and J lost 7 bases; unmatched junction nucleotides: 6. CDR1 and CDR2 (germline): LGHDT, YNNKEL (reference sequence). The chain's CDR3 is CASSQVQGRGGYTF. Here the CDR3 DNA reads TGTGCCAGCAGCCAAGTACAGGGGAGAGGTGGCTACACCTTC.

Of note for this clone: Other DNA sequences from this sample encode an identical CDR3 as well. The genes are TRBV27 and TRBJ2-7; TRBD2 agrees at 9 bases. The germline gives CDR1 MNHEY, CDR2 SMNVEV (reference sequence). This CDR3 region has 17 residues. V was pared by 5 bases and J by 6 bases, with 17 bases of the junction left unmatched. CDR3 protein: CASSTAAGGPGTGEQYF. CDR3 coding DNA: TGTGCCAGCAGTACCGCAGCGGGGGGCCCCGGAACAGGCGAGCAGTACTTC.